This T cell receptor (beta chain) was sequenced for a study of blood T cells in healthy people across ages. Broader study findings: Correlation between TCR beta diversity and naive T cell percentage was strong. With unsorted PBMCs, a conclusive comparison of naive versus antigen-experienced cells was not possible. Observed TCR beta diversity per million T cells went down as age went up. This fall followed a roughly linear course with age.

The CDR3 loop spans 15 amino acids. Germline V gene data show CDR1 as SSHAT and CDR2 as FNYEAQ (reference sequence). Combining a sample-barcoded 5' primer with a J-beta primer mix, a second PCR ran for 7 to 11 cycles. TCRdb re-called the 5' RACE reads through MiXCR, storing one row per CDR3 protein. The data hold roughly 2 million distinct CDR3 sequences, with approximately 50% observed a single time. To note about this clonotype: Its antigen is currently unknown. One junction end does not reproduce the germline sequence, and a read error may be involved.

The donors, aged about 6 to 100, were healthy Caucasians from Russia. Sample: blood. The chain couples TRBV7-7 to TRBJ2-5; D is ambiguous. The sequence derives from a woman aged 40-49 years in good health. CDR3 sequence: CASSPRELAQETQYF. In nucleotides, the CDR3 is TGTGCTAGCAGCCCAAGGGAACTTGCTCAAGAGACCCAGTACTTC.